This passage covers 30 T cell receptor beta chains from one sample sequenced in a study of shared clonotypes between healthy human individuals. Assay: immunoSEQ multiplex PCR; the TCRdb copy retains only in-frame clones and omits some. The sample includes roughly 2 million clones, about 95% of them seen just once. In the naive CD8 group, cells lacked CD45RO and were positively selected for CCR7, so terminally differentiated effector memory CD45RA+ cells were left out. Material for sequencing was naive CD8+ T cells sorted from blood. Receptors originate from a man between 18 and 35 years old in good health.

The J gene is TRBJ1-2, the V gene TRBV7-2, with D unresolved. Trimming took 4 bases from V and 7 from J, leaving 13 bases between them. This CDR3 is 13 amino acids long. Looked up from germline, CDR1 is SGHTA and CDR2 is FQGNSA. Here the CDR3 DNA reads TGTGCCAGCAGCTGGCAATCTCGGAGTGGCTACACCTTC. It translates to CASSWQSRSGYTF.

Only one count was recorded for this clone. The chain recombines TRBV11-2 with TRBJ1-3; D is ambiguous. Germline CDR1 and CDR2: SGHAT and FQNNGV. The CDR3 runs to 14 residues. The V and J ends lost 3 bases and 4 bases respectively, with 10 bases between them. The CDR3: CASSLEDVGNTIYF. Here the CDR3 DNA reads TGTGCCAGCAGCTTGGAGGACGTCGGAAACACCATATATTTT. The full variable domain, in which reference TRBV11-2 and TRBJ1-3 provide the parts outside the CDR3, is EAGVAQSPRYKIIEKRQSVAFWCNPISGHATLYWYQQILGQGPKLLIQFQNNGVVDDSQLPKDRFSAERLKGVDSTLKIQPAKLEDSAVYLCASSLEDVGNTIYFGEGSWLTVV.

This chain uses TRBV15 with TRBJ2-1, with 9 bases identical to TRBD2. The CDR3 covers 15 residues. Germline CDR1 reads LNHNV; CDR2 reads YYDKDF (reference sequence). J lost 3 bases, V lost 3 bases, and 3 bases had no gene match. In nucleotides, the CDR3 is TGTGCCACCAGCAGTAGGACTAGCGTCTACAATGAGCAGTTCTTC. Translation: CATSSRTSVYNEQFF.

The chain links TRBV7-2 to TRBJ1-2; D not resolved. The V gene lost 0 bases and the J gene lost 1 base, with 6 bases spanning the gap. CDR1 and CDR2 from the germline V gene are SGHTA and FQGNSA. The length of the CDR3 is 14 residues. CDR3 residues: CASSLAGDNYGYTF. The CDR3 coding sequence is TGTGCCAGCAGCTTAGCTGGAGATAACTATGGCTACACCTTC.

The chain carries TRBV29-1 and TRBJ1-1; 9 bases map to TRBD1. The CDR3 runs to 14 residues. Germline V gene lookup returns CDR1 SQVTM and CDR2 ANQGSEA. V lost 7 bases and J lost 8; bases outside the gene matches: 14. The CDR3 DNA reads TGCAGCGCCGGGACAGGGTTCGGCAGCCAAGAAGCTTTCTTT. This sequence encodes CSAGTGFGSQEAFF.

The rearrangement joins TRBV4-1 to TRBJ2-7; TRBD2 might be the D (6 bases). CDR1 and CDR2 from the germline V gene are MGHRA and YSYEKL. V was pared by 5 bases and J by 0 bases, with 11 bases between. The CDR3 spans 14 residues. CDR3 nucleotide sequence: TGCGCCAGCAGCTTCCGGGAGTCCTCCTACGAGCAGTACTTC. Residues: CASSFRESSYEQYF.

This chain joins TRBV18 and TRBJ2-7, with D perhaps TRBD1 (5 bases). Germline CDR1 is KGHSH and CDR2 is LQKENI. The CDR3 loop spans 13 amino acids. V lost 4 bases to trimming and J lost 2 bases, with 9 bases between them. This CDR3 reads CASSRATAYEQYF. The CDR3 DNA sequence: TGTGCCAGCTCACGAGCGACAGCCTACGAGCAGTACTTC.

J is TRBJ2-5 and V is TRBV7-2; no firm D call. This CDR3 spans 14 amino acids. Per germline, CDR1 SGHTA and CDR2 FQGNSA. Between the trimmed V and J ends, which lost 4 bases and 2 bases, there was a span of 11 bases. DNA of the CDR3: TGTGCCAGCAGCTCCTCTGTAAGACAAGAGACCCAGTACTTC. This encodes CASSSSVRQETQYF.

The gene calls are TRBV13 and TRBJ2-1; 12 bases agree with TRBD2. Trimming took 5 bases from V and 8 from J; bases not matched to a gene: 13. CDR1 is PRHDT, CDR2 FYEKMQ, per germline (reference sequence). This CDR3 region has 17 residues. CDR3 bases: TGTGCCAGCAGCGAGACGCCTAGCGGGGGGGCAACCCATGAGCAGTTCTTC. Encoded protein: CASSETPSGGATHEQFF.

The chain couples TRBV28 to TRBJ1-4; tentative D call: TRBD1 (6 bases). The CDR3 has 15 residues. V was pared by 5 bases and J by 3 bases, with 13 bases between. CDR1 and CDR2 (germline): MDHEN, SYDVKM. Here the CDR3 reads CASSPQGLANEKLFF. The DNA of the CDR3 is TGTGCCAGCAGTCCCCAGGGGCTCGCTAATGAAAAACTGTTTTTT. The entire variable domain, with the rest obtained from reference TRBV28 and TRBJ1-4, is as follows: DVKVTQSSRYLVKRTGEKVFLECVQDMDHENMFWYRQDPGLGLRLIYFSYDVKMKEKGDIPEGYSVSREKKERFSLILESASTNQTSMYLCASSPQGLANEKLFFGSGTQLSVL.

The chain has TRBV13 and TRBJ2-2, with a possible D match to TRBD2 (5 bases). The germline V and J ends were trimmed by 5 bases and 0 bases, with 13 bases remaining between them. Germline loops: CDR1 PRHDT, CDR2 FYEKMQ (reference sequence). This CDR3 comprises 16 residues. The CDR3: CASSPDRSANTGELFF. CDR3 DNA: TGTGCCAGCAGCCCTGACCGTAGCGCGAACACCGGGGAGCTGTTTTTT. The full variable domain, with the rest looked up from reference TRBV13 and TRBJ2-2, is AAGVIQSPRHLIKEKRETATLKCYPIPRHDTVYWYQQGPGQDPQFLISFYEKMQSDKGSIPDRFSAQQFSDYHSELNMSSLELGDSALYFCASSPDRSANTGELFFGEGSRLTVL.

A note on this clone: Within the sample, other DNA sequences also encode this same CDR3. The chain carries TRBV11-2 and TRBJ2-7, with a weak D call TRBD2 (6 bases). The CDR3 covers 15 residues. Germline lookup yields CDR1 SGHAT and CDR2 FQNNGV. V was shortened by 3 bases and J by 0 bases, with 12 bases between the two germline ends. DNA for the CDR3: TGTGCCAGCAGCTTGAGTACGGGAGTCTCCTACGAGCAGTACTTC. Translated: CASSLSTGVSYEQYF. Based on the CDR3 plus reference TRBV11-2 and TRBJ2-7, the full variable domain is EAGVAQSPRYKIIEKRQSVAFWCNPISGHATLYWYQQILGQGPKLLIQFQNNGVVDDSQLPKDRFSAERLKGVDSTLKIQPAKLEDSAVYLCASSLSTGVSYEQYFGPGTRLTVT.

V gene TRBV6-1 combines with J gene TRBJ2-2; the match to TRBD2 covers 7 bases. Germline loops: CDR1 MNHNS, CDR2 SASEGT. V shed 2 bases and J 4 bases; nucleotides not matched to a gene: 7. CDR3 size: 16 residues. The CDR3 reads CASSEYGGSSTGELFF. The CDR3 bases are TGTGCCAGCAGTGAATACGGCGGGAGTTCCACCGGGGAGCTGTTTTTT.

Regarding this clone: Other DNA sequences from this sample encode an identical CDR3 as well. The chain has TRBV5-4 and TRBJ1-2; D unclear. This CDR3 spans 14 amino acids. The V end was cut by 4 bases, the J end by 4 bases, with 14 bases between. CDR1 and CDR2 from the germline V gene are SGHNT and YYREEE (reference sequence). DNA of the CDR3: TGTGCCAGCAGCCCCGACCGAGGGAGCTATGGCTACACCTTC. This codes for CASSPDRGSYGYTF.

The gene calls are TRBV13 and TRBJ1-4; D is perhaps TRBD1 (5 bases). V gave up 3 bases and J gave up 4 bases, with 9 bases separating them. From germline, CDR1 is PRHDT and CDR2 FYEKMQ (reference sequence). This CDR3 spans 14 amino acids. The CDR3 bases are TGTGCCAGCAGCTTCAGGGAGGATAATGAAAAACTGTTTTTT. It yields the protein CASSFREDNEKLFF.

CDR3 sequence (DNA): TGTGCCAGCAGCCCGTCCCGGGACAGCTACGAGCAGTACTTC. Translating gives CASSPSRDSYEQYF. The gene calls are TRBV28 and TRBJ2-7, with 7 bases aligning to TRBD1. With V trimmed by 6 bases and J by 3 bases, 8 bases remained unmatched. The CDR3 consists of 14 residues. The V gene's germline CDR1 is MDHEN and CDR2 SYDVKM.

The genes are TRBV10-3 and TRBJ1-2; maybe TRBD1 (6 bases). The CDR3 has 13 residues. V lost 7 bases and J 8 bases, leaving 17 bases between the germline ends. CDR1 is ENHRY and CDR2 is SYGVKD in the germline V gene. The CDR3 spells CAITGQPLGGYTF. As DNA, the CDR3 is TGTGCCATCACCGGACAGCCTCTAGGAGGCTACACCTTC.

This clone has only one observation. The J gene is TRBJ2-7, the V gene TRBV7-9, with a tentative D call TRBD1 (5 bases). Germline V lookup: CDR1 SEHNR, CDR2 FQNEAQ (reference sequence). V was trimmed by 5 bases and J by 3 bases, leaving 14 bases between them. CDR3 size: 14 residues. Here the CDR3 reads CASSPQGNHYEQYF. CDR3 bases: TGTGCCAGCAGCCCCCAGGGTAACCACTACGAGCAGTACTTC. Full variable domain (remainder filled in from reference TRBV7-9 and TRBJ2-7): DTGVSQNPRHKITKRGQNVTFRCDPISEHNRLYWYRQTLGQGPEFLTYFQNEAQLEKSRLLSDRFSAERPKGSFSTLEIQRTEQGDSAMYLCASSPQGNHYEQYFGPGTRLTVT.

The gene calls are TRBV5-4 and TRBJ2-7; 16 bases are a match to TRBD2. The germline V gene has CDR1 SGHNT and CDR2 YYREEE (reference sequence). The CDR3 is 15 residues long. The V gene end was trimmed by 4 bases and the J gene end by 7 bases; junction bases not matched to a gene: 5. As DNA, the CDR3 is TGTGCCAGCAGCCCGGGACTAGCGGGAGGGCCGGAGCAGTACTTC. Its protein product is CASSPGLAGGPEQYF.

This clone was found once. The V and J genes are TRBV6-6 and TRBJ1-1; TRBD1 might be the D (5 bases). There are 13 residues in the CDR3. V was pared by 6 bases and J by 7 bases, with 15 bases between. The germline V gene encodes CDR1 MNHNY and CDR2 SVGAGI (reference sequence). The CDR3 coding sequence is TGTGCCAGCAGCCAGGGCGCCCTTATTGAAGCTTTCTTT. Translated, it gives CASSQGALIEAFF.

The chain links TRBV5-4 to TRBJ2-2; D is possibly TRBD2 (5 bases). Germline V gene lookup returns CDR1 SGHNT and CDR2 YYREEE (reference sequence). The CDR3 contains 14 residues. Between the trimmed V and J ends, which lost 5 bases and 7 bases, there was a span of 15 bases. The CDR3: CASSSWEYVGELFF. As DNA, the CDR3 is TGTGCCAGCAGTAGTTGGGAGTATGTCGGGGAGCTGTTTTTT.

This clone was picked up one time. V is TRBV19 and J is TRBJ2-7; the D gene is possibly TRBD2 (5 bases). Germline V gene data show CDR1 as LNHDA and CDR2 as SQIVND (reference sequence). The CDR3 extends over 14 amino acids. The germline V and J ends were trimmed by 5 bases and 0 bases, with 11 bases remaining between them. The CDR3 spells CASSWNGNSYEQYF. For the CDR3, the DNA is TGTGCCAGTAGTTGGAACGGGAACTCCTACGAGCAGTACTTC. Variable domain in full (rest from reference TRBV19 and TRBJ2-7): DGGITQSPKYLFRKEGQNVTLSCEQNLNHDAMYWYRQDPGQGLRLIYYSQIVNDFQKGDIAEGYSVSREKKESFPLTVTSAQKNPTAFYLCASSWNGNSYEQYFGPGTRLTVT.

V usage is TRBV7-9 and J usage is TRBJ2-5; 7 nucleotides match TRBD2. Per the germline V gene, CDR1 is SEHNR and CDR2 is FQNEAQ (reference sequence). The junction had 5 bases not matched to a gene; V was cut back by 3 bases and J by 1 base. There are 15 residues in the CDR3. The CDR3 DNA reads TGTGCCAGCAGCTTGGGGACTAAAATCCAAGAGACCCAGTACTTC. Its translation: CASSLGTKIQETQYF.

This chain links TRBV6-5 with TRBJ2-7; a weak D match, TRBD1 (6 bases). Trimming shortened V by 0 bases and J by 4 bases, and 13 bases separated the two germline ends. Germline CDR1 reads MNHEY; CDR2 reads SVGAGI. This CDR3 region has 15 residues. Here the CDR3 reads CASSYSPGEAYEQYF. The DNA of the CDR3 is TGTGCCAGCAGTTACTCGCCAGGGGAAGCTTACGAGCAGTACTTC.

The chain couples TRBV15 to TRBJ2-6; D remains ambiguous. The CDR3 extends over 16 amino acids. V was trimmed by 5 bases and J by 3 bases, leaving 14 bases between them. Germline CDR1 reads LNHNV; CDR2 reads YYDKDF (reference sequence). The CDR3 DNA follows: TGTGCCACCAGCCCGATCGTCGGTGTTGGGGCCAACGTCCTGACTTTC. Translating gives CATSPIVGVGANVLTF.

J is TRBJ1-2 and V is TRBV27; D unclear. Trimming removed 0 bases from V and 0 bases from J, with 11 bases in between. The CDR3 covers 16 residues. Looked up from germline, CDR1 is MNHEY and CDR2 is SMNVEV (reference sequence). CDR3 nucleotide sequence: TGTGCCAGCAGTTTATCGATACCTTCAGCTAACTATGGCTACACCTTC. This sequence encodes CASSLSIPSANYGYTF.

The chain couples TRBV2 to TRBJ2-7; D remains ambiguous. V lost 2 bases and J lost 1, with 6 bases in between. Germline-derived CDR1 and CDR2 are SNHLY and FYNNEI. The CDR3 covers 13 residues. CDR3: CASSEHISYEQYF. The CDR3 DNA is TGTGCCAGCAGTGAACACATTTCCTACGAGCAGTACTTC.

V gene TRBV6-1 combines with J gene TRBJ1-3, with unresolved D. Germline V gives CDR1 MNHNS, CDR2 SASEGT. V was shortened by 2 bases and J by 0 bases, with 17 bases between the two germline ends. The length of the CDR3 is 18 residues. CDR3 in amino acids: CASSEFFPPAVSGNTIYF. In DNA form, the CDR3 reads TGTGCCAGCAGTGAATTTTTCCCGCCCGCAGTCTCTGGAAACACCATATATTTT.

V gene TRBV11-2 combines with J gene TRBJ2-7; the match to TRBD2 covers 7 bases. Germline CDR1 is SGHAT and CDR2 is FQNNGV. CDR3 length equals 14 residues. Germline trimming cut 4 bases from V and 3 bases from J; bases unmatched to any gene: 6. This CDR3 is CASSSSSGYYEQYF. The CDR3, as DNA: TGTGCCAGCAGCTCATCTAGCGGATACTACGAGCAGTACTTC.

The chain links TRBV12-5 to TRBJ2-7, with 8 bases fitting TRBD1. V was clipped by 8 bases and J by 7 bases; unmatched bases: 13. The CDR3 loop spans 14 amino acids. Germline V gene lookup returns CDR1 LGHNT and CDR2 FRNRAP. The chain's CDR3 is CASKPAPGGDEQYF. The CDR3 DNA sequence: TGTGCTAGTAAGCCCGCACCAGGGGGCGATGAGCAGTACTTC.